Below, 8 T cell receptor beta chains from the same sample are listed, as sequenced in a study of T cell changes during pregnancy in multiple sclerosis. Clones were read by immunoSEQ multiplex PCR, and TCRdb kept only the in-frame ones, dropping some. The sample shows approximately 20,000 clones, roughly 87% of them seen only once. This material consisted of CD8+ T cells from peripheral blood mononuclear cells, taken after pregnancy. The receptors originated from a female donor with multiple sclerosis, enrolled in a pregnancy study.

The chain joins TRBV28 to TRBJ2-7; maybe TRBD2 (6 bases). Germline V gene sequence: CDR1 MDHEN, CDR2 SYDVKM. Trimming pared 4 bases from V and 3 bases from J, leaving 10 bases between. The CDR3 is 13 residues long. CDR3 sequence (DNA): TGTGCCAGCAGTTGGCAGGGACTCTACGAGCAGTACTTC. Translated: CASSWQGLYEQYF.

This clone was seen just once. The rearrangement links TRBV5-6 to TRBJ2-5, with D tentatively TRBD1 (6 bases). Germline CDR1 and CDR2: SGHDT and YYEEEE. The ends were cut back, 4 bases at V and 1 base at J, with 23 bases in the middle. This CDR3 has 18 residues. The CDR3 reads CASSVQGRASLVQETQYF. Written as DNA, the CDR3 is TGTGCCAGCAGCGTTCAGGGGCGCGCGAGCCTCGTCCAAGAGACCCAGTACTTC.

The J gene is TRBJ2-3, the V gene TRBV5-1; perhaps TRBD2 as D (6 bases). The CDR3 sequence is 15 residues long. V was pared by 3 bases and J by 6 bases, with 17 bases between. Germline V lookup: CDR1 SGHRS, CDR2 YFSETQ. For the CDR3, the DNA is TGCGCCAGCAGCTGGGGGGACGGCGGGGCCGATACGCAGTATTTT. Protein: CASSWGDGGADTQYF. Complete variable domain (other parts from reference TRBV5-1 and TRBJ2-3): KAGVTQTPRYLIKTRGQQVTLSCSPISGHRSVSWYQQTPGQGLQFLFEYFSETQRNKGNFPGRFSGRQFSNSRSEMNVSTLELGDSALYLCASSWGDGGADTQYFGPGTRLTVL.

The chain is built from TRBV18 and TRBJ2-7, with D possibly being TRBD1 (6 bases). CDR1 is KGHSH and CDR2 is LQKENI in the germline V gene. V lost 0 bases, J lost 3 bases, and 9 bases lay in between. CDR3 length: 14 amino acids. CDR3 nucleotides: TGTGCCAGCTCACCACCCACAGGGCTCTACGAGCAGTACTTC. This translates into CASSPPTGLYEQYF. The whole variable domain, remainder taken from reference TRBV18 and TRBJ2-7, is NAGVMQNPRHLVRRRGQEARLRCSPMKGHSHVYWYRQLPEEGLKFMVYLQKENIIDESGMPKERFSAEFPKEGPSILRIQQVVRGDSAAYFCASSPPTGLYEQYFGPGTRLTVT.

The chain combines TRBV25-1 with TRBJ2-1; 13 nucleotides align to TRBD2. With V trimmed by 6 bases and J by 8 bases, 7 bases remained unmatched. Germline V gives CDR1 MGHDK, CDR2 SYGVNS. This CDR3 has 15 amino acids. In nucleotides, the CDR3 is TGTGCCAGCAGGGGGACTAGCGGGATGGTCGATGAGCAGTTCTTC. It yields the protein CASRGTSGMVDEQFF.

This clone was found a few times. The V gene is TRBV6-4, the J gene TRBJ2-1, with D perhaps TRBD2 (6 bases). CDR1 is MRHNA and CDR2 is SNTAGT in the germline V gene. This CDR3 contains 14 residues. V was pared by 4 bases and J by 8 bases, with 15 bases between. The CDR3: CASSVTSEGHEQFF. In DNA form, the CDR3 reads TGTGCCAGCAGTGTGACTAGTGAGGGCCATGAGCAGTTCTTC.

The rearrangement uses TRBV28 and TRBJ1-5; no clear D gene. The CDR3 totals 14 residues. Per germline, CDR1 MDHEN and CDR2 SYDVKM. V dropped 1 base and J dropped 4 bases, with 8 bases sitting between them. CDR3 sequence (DNA): TGTGCCAGCAGTTTATTTAACAGTAATCAGCCCCAGCATTTT. Translating gives CASSLFNSNQPQHF. Drawing the rest from reference TRBV28 and TRBJ1-5, the complete variable domain is DVKVTQSSRYLVKRTGEKVFLECVQDMDHENMFWYRQDPGLGLRLIYFSYDVKMKEKGDIPEGYSVSREKKERFSLILESASTNQTSMYLCASSLFNSNQPQHFGDGTRLSIL.

The chain employs TRBV5-1 and TRBJ2-7; the match to TRBD2 covers 10 bases. The V gene's germline CDR1 is SGHRS and CDR2 YFSETQ. The V and J ends lost 1 base and 2 bases, in that order; junction bases with no gene match: 3. CDR3 length: 15 amino acids. As DNA, the CDR3 is TGCGCCAGCAGCTTGTTACTAGCGGGGCCCTACGAGCAGTACTTC. Translated, it gives CASSLLLAGPYEQYF. Supplemented by reference TRBV5-1 and TRBJ2-7, the full variable domain reads KAGVTQTPRYLIKTRGQQVTLSCSPISGHRSVSWYQQTPGQGLQFLFEYFSETQRNKGNFPGRFSGRQFSNSRSEMNVSTLELGDSALYLCASSLLLAGPYEQYFGPGTRLTVT.